This T cell receptor (beta chain) emerged from a study of cytomegalovirus exposure and HLA in healthy donors. Whole-study context: The study's early data release held roughly 91 million unique TCRs from HLA-typed donors.

Study observations and caveats: As a later analysis revealed, the rate of TCR association differed by HLA locus, with DRB1 most and HLA-C fewest. Prior analysis indicated that the majority of TCR beta V segments exhibited productivity approximately 90% or approximately 30% of the time. Cytomegalovirus association was assigned to more than 150 TCR beta chains.

It was with 60 Vbeta and 13 Jbeta primers that the PCR ran. TCRdb keeps only in-frame clones here, not all; method: immunoSEQ multiplex PCR. The data contain 180,000 or so clones, roughly 75% of them seen just once; the ten biggest clones take up about 7.7%. Trimming removed 6 bases from V and 3 bases from J; junction bases left unmatched: 6. The CDR3 length is 14 residues. Germline values: CDR1 MNHNS, CDR2 SASEGT. As regards this clone: Its antigen remains unknown.

This receptor was obtained from a woman in her thirties or forties in good health and CMV-seropositive. Input material: PBMCs. The chain is built from TRBV6-1 and TRBJ1-1; 8 bases fit TRBD1. As DNA, the CDR3 is TGTGCCAGCAGGGTCGACAGGGGCTACACTGAAGCTTTCTTT. It codes for CASRVDRGYTEAFF.